Shown below are 7 T cell receptor beta chains from a single sample sequenced in a study of memory CD4+ T cells and cytomegalovirus serostatus. Single viable CD3+CD4+CD8-CD45RO+ cells were sorted as the memory CD4+ T cells. Data came from immunoSEQ multiplex PCR; TCRdb stores just in-frame clones and leaves some out. Of some 59,000 clones in the sample, around four fifths are singletons; the top ten hold 0.88%. The source material was memory CD4+ T cells from blood. The receptors come from an adult in good health and CMV-seronegative.

This clone occurred a few times. This rearrangement joins TRBV2 to TRBJ2-7, with D possibly matching TRBD1 (5 bases). Germline V gene lookup returns CDR1 SNHLY and CDR2 FYNNEI. The CDR3 is 13 residues long. Between the trimmed V and J ends, which lost 6 bases and 1 base, there was a span of 10 bases. The CDR3 DNA follows: TGTGCCAGCAGGTCAGGGTTTTCCTACGAGCAGTACTTC. It is translated as CASRSGFSYEQYF.

V is TRBV2 and J is TRBJ2-4, with 7 bases aligning to TRBD1. J gave up 15 bases and V 7 bases, and 12 bases lay outside the gene matches. The CDR3 extends over 12 amino acids. Germline-derived CDR1 and CDR2 are SNHLY and FYNNEI. The CDR3 region has the DNA TGTGCCAGCACCTTTACCGGGACAGAGCCGTACTTC. Protein: CASTFTGTEPYF.

The rearrangement links TRBV11-2 to TRBJ2-3; 10 nucleotides align to TRBD2. This CDR3 spans 17 amino acids. The ends lost 1 base at V and 1 base at J; junction bases unmatched: 5. Germline V CDR1 and CDR2: SGHAT, FQNNGV. The chain's CDR3 is CASSLAGLAGGTDTQYF. CDR3 nucleotides: TGTGCCAGCAGCTTAGCCGGGCTAGCGGGAGGCACAGATACGCAGTATTTT.

This sequence joins TRBV5-1 and TRBJ2-3; D gene ambiguous. V lost 5 bases and J 0 bases, leaving 16 bases between the germline ends. The germline V gene has CDR1 SGHRS and CDR2 YFSETQ. This CDR3 has 16 amino acids. CDR3 protein: CASRWAPLRSTDTQYF. For the CDR3, the DNA is TGCGCCAGCAGGTGGGCCCCGCTTAGAAGCACAGATACGCAGTATTTT.

V gene TRBV19 combines with J gene TRBJ1-1; no clear D. CDR1 is LNHDA and CDR2 is SQIVND in the germline V gene (reference sequence). Deletions cut 7 bases from V and 3 bases from J, with 9 bases between. The CDR3 extends over 12 amino acids. The CDR3 nucleotides read TGTGCCAGTAAGGAAGCGGACACTGAAGCTTTCTTT. This gives the protein CASKEADTEAFF. Together with reference TRBV19 and TRBJ1-1, the CDR3 gives the full variable domain: DGGITQSPKYLFRKEGQNVTLSCEQNLNHDAMYWYRQDPGQGLRLIYYSQIVNDFQKGDIAEGYSVSREKKESFPLTVTSAQKNPTAFYLCASKEADTEAFFGQGTRLTVV.

This chain connects TRBV10-2 to TRBJ1-1, with TRBD1 as a possible D gene (5 bases). V was clipped by 6 bases and J by 3 bases, with 17 bases between them. This CDR3 is 15 amino acids long. Per germline, CDR1 WSHSY and CDR2 SAAADI. This CDR3 reads CASRTLWDWDTEAFF. DNA of the CDR3: TGCGCCAGCAGAACACTCTGGGACTGGGACACTGAAGCTTTCTTT.

This rearrangement joins TRBV7-6 to TRBJ1-6, with D tentatively TRBD1 (6 bases). The germline CDR1 and CDR2 sequences are SGHVS and FNYEAQ. CDR3 length: 16 residues. The germline V and J ends were trimmed by 1 base and 10 bases, with 17 bases remaining between them. This chain's CDR3 is CASSLVSGRGWSPLHF. The CDR3, as DNA: TGTGCCAGCAGCTTAGTGTCAGGCAGGGGCTGGTCACCCCTCCACTTT.